Listed here are 9 T cell receptor beta chains from one sample, sequenced in a study of beta chain features in type 1 diabetes. Expressed TCRB transcripts got sequenced, as all isolated RNA was reverse transcribed. Clones were read by immunoSEQ multiplex PCR, and TCRdb kept only the in-frame ones, dropping some. The table shows under 950,000 clones, with 15% to 20% occurring only once. Sequencing was carried out using naive CD4+ T cells from blood. These receptors were obtained from a woman aged 18-29 years in good health.

This chain joins TRBV5-1 and TRBJ2-3, with 13 bases fitting TRBD2. Germline trimming cut 0 bases from V and 5 bases from J; bases unmatched to any gene: 3. CDR3 length equals 16 residues. The germline gives CDR1 SGHRS, CDR2 YFSETQ. CDR3 in amino acids: CASSLGLAGGEDTQYF. The CDR3 bases are TGCGCCAGCAGCTTGGGACTAGCGGGAGGTGAAGATACGCAGTATTTT.

V usage is TRBV18 and J usage is TRBJ1-2, with TRBD1 as a possible D gene (5 bases). The CDR3 has 12 amino acids. The V gene's germline CDR1 is KGHSH and CDR2 LQKENI. The V end was cut by 2 bases, the J end by 12 bases, with 13 bases between. Here the CDR3 reads CASSPERGVHTF. The CDR3 region has the DNA TGTGCCAGCTCACCAGAAAGGGGAGTCCACACCTTC. Full variable domain (outside the CDR3, taken from reference TRBV18 and TRBJ1-2): NAGVMQNPRHLVRRRGQEARLRCSPMKGHSHVYWYRQLPEEGLKFMVYLQKENIIDESGMPKERFSAEFPKEGPSILRIQQVVRGDSAAYFCASSPERGVHTFGSGTRLTVV.

A few counts support this clone. The chain combines TRBV28 with TRBJ2-5; D gene unclear. The CDR3 is made up of 14 amino acids. Trimming stripped 5 bases from V and 5 bases from J, with 15 bases between. Germline CDR1 and CDR2: MDHEN and SYDVKM. This CDR3 is CASSPEYDIETQYF. The CDR3 DNA is TGTGCCAGCAGTCCCGAATACGACATTGAGACCCAGTACTTC.

In this sample, this clone turned up a few times. This specimen includes other DNA sequences encoding the same CDR3. This rearrangement joins TRBV9 to TRBJ2-5; the match to TRBD2 covers 10 bases. The CDR3 covers 16 residues. Losses at the gene ends were 0 bases for V and 2 bases for J; bases not matched to a gene: 4. CDR1 and CDR2 from the germline V gene are SGDLS and YYNGEE. In nucleotides, the CDR3 is TGTGCCAGCAGCGTAGGGGTAGCGGGAGGACAAGAGACCCAGTACTTC. Protein product: CASSVGVAGGQETQYF.

The chain joins TRBV6-5 to TRBJ2-7, with a possible D match to TRBD1 (6 bases). Looked up from germline, CDR1 is MNHEY and CDR2 is SVGAGI. The germline V and J ends were trimmed by 5 bases and 3 bases, with 14 bases remaining between them. The CDR3 has 14 amino acids. The CDR3 bases are TGTGCCAGCAGTGAACGGACAGTACTCTACGAGCAGTACTTC. Translation gives CASSERTVLYEQYF.

CDR3 in DNA: TGCGCCAGCAGCTTGGGGGGAATAGCGGGAGCAGAGCAGTTCTTC. Translated, it gives CASSLGGIAGAEQFF. The rearrangement joins TRBV5-1 to TRBJ2-1; 9 bases are shared with TRBD2. The CDR3 spans 15 residues. The germline gives CDR1 SGHRS, CDR2 YFSETQ. Trimming took 0 bases from V and 10 from J; bases not matched to a gene: 8.

This sequence joins TRBV25-1 and TRBJ2-7; D may be TRBD1 (7 bases). V was trimmed by 4 bases and J by 4 bases, leaving 17 bases between them. Germline CDR1 MGHDK, CDR2 SYGVNS. There are 15 residues in the CDR3. The CDR3 loop reads CASSGRGAGQYEQYF. CDR3 sequence (DNA): TGTGCCAGCAGTGGTAGGGGGGCGGGACAGTACGAGCAGTACTTC.

V is TRBV7-2 and J is TRBJ2-1; perhaps TRBD2 as D (6 bases). The CDR3 length is 14 residues. CDR1 is SGHTA and CDR2 is FQGNSA in the germline V gene. Trimming took 5 bases from V and 11 from J, leaving 19 bases between them. The DNA of the CDR3 is TGTGCCAGCAGCCCCGGGGGTAGTATTTATAAGCAGTTCTTC. Encoded protein: CASSPGGSIYKQFF. The full variable domain, in which reference TRBV7-2 and TRBJ2-1 provide the parts outside the CDR3, is GAGVSQSPSNKVTEKGKDVELRCDPISGHTALYWYRQSLGQGLEFLIYFQGNSAPDKSGLPSDRFSAERTGGSVSTLTIQRTQQEDSAVYLCASSPGGSIYKQFFGPGTRLTVL.

This clone has only a few counts. This chain links TRBV9 with TRBJ2-2; 12 bases match TRBD2. This CDR3 has 18 residues. Germline loops: CDR1 SGDLS, CDR2 YYNGEE. The trim removed 0 bases at V and 1 base at J, leaving 4 bases unmatched. The chain's CDR3 is CASSVASGRAMNTGELFF. The DNA for the CDR3 is TGTGCCAGCAGCGTAGCTAGCGGGAGGGCCATGAACACCGGGGAGCTGTTTTTT. Drawing the rest from reference TRBV9 and TRBJ2-2, the complete variable domain is DSGVTQTPKHLITATGQRVTLRCSPRSGDLSVYWYQQSLDQGLQFLIQYYNGEERAKGNILERFSAQQFPDLHSELNLSSLELGDSALYFCASSVASGRAMNTGELFFGEGSRLTVL.